Listed here is a single T cell receptor beta chain. The CDR3 spans 13 residues. Between the trimmed V and J ends, which lost 4 bases and 3 bases, there was a span of 10 bases. Per the germline V gene, CDR1 is SGHDT and CDR2 is YYEEEE. These data come from a study of blood T cell repertoires in COVID-19. About the research overall: The United States, Italy and Spain supplied acute and convalescent COVID-19 samples.

Assay: immunoSEQ multiplex PCR; the TCRdb copy retains only in-frame clones and omits some. Seen here are 40,000 to 50,000 clones, 85% observed once, and the top ten hold around 5%. The sample consisted of peripheral blood. The rearrangement joins TRBV5-6 to TRBJ1-2; D may be TRBD1 (6 bases). The clonotype comes from a man aged 50 to 60 with active COVID-19. CDR3 sequence (DNA): TGTGCCAGCAGCCAGGACAGCCACTATGGCTACACCTTC. Amino acids: CASSQDSHYGYTF.